The T cell receptor (beta chain) under discussion was sequenced for a study of molecular identifiers for immune sequencing clone quantification. There are 14 residues in the CDR3. In germline, CDR1 is MDHEN, CDR2 SYDVKM. The V gene lost 3 bases and the J gene lost 1 base, with 9 bases spanning the gap. It was with previously described methods and listed TCR primers that bulk TCR libraries were made. Each CDR3 protein is one row after TCRdb ran MiXCR on the PCR reads. The table shows about half a million distinct CDR3 sequences, with about 22% occurring only once. This clonotype was detected many times. In the sort, naive CD8 T cells were defined as CD8+CD4-CCR7+CD45RA+.

The sample was naive CD8+ T cells from blood, with Jurkat cell RNA spiked in. The subset here: FACS-sorted CD8+CD4-CCR7+CD45RA+ naive T cells. This TCR was sampled from a human donor in good health. Some libraries in this study had Jurkat cell RNA spiked in. The chain is built from TRBV28 and TRBJ1-1; no definite D call. The CDR3 is CASSFRLGNTEAFF. CDR3 sequence (DNA): TGTGCCAGCAGTTTTCGTTTAGGGAACACTGAAGCTTTCTTT.